This entry features one T cell receptor beta chain sequence. This sample is part of a study of blood T cell repertoires in COVID-19. Looking at the study overall: Researchers got acute and convalescent COVID-19 samples from the United States, Italy and Spain. Nucleic acid was either cDNA or gDNA, and it came from T cells, B-cell-depleted T cells, or PBMCs.

Original methodology: The authors estimated nucleated cell counts from reference gene primer amplification. Method: immunoSEQ multiplex PCR; TCRdb's copy keeps in-frame clones and lacks some. The DNA was the basis for D and trimming; V, J and clone size are from that table. This sample carries approximately 120,000 clones, around 90% of them seen once, and the ten largest clones take 1.1%. The sequence was obtained from a human donor in a cohort sampled during active COVID-19. Source material: peripheral blood.

The CDR3, as DNA: TGTGCCACCAGCAGACAGGGACAGGGGGCCGGGCAGCCCCAGCATTTT. Amino acids: CATSRQGQGAGQPQHF. V gene TRBV15 combines with J gene TRBJ1-5; 12 bases line up with TRBD1. With V trimmed by 2 bases and J by 7 bases, 6 bases remained unmatched. This CDR3 region has 16 residues. CDR1 is LNHNV, CDR2 YYDKDF, per germline (reference sequence). The full variable domain, rest sourced from reference TRBV15 and TRBJ1-5, is DAMVIQNPRYQVTQFGKPVTLSCSQTLNHNVMYWYQQKSSQAPKLLFHYYDKDFNNEADTPDNFQSRRPNTSFCFLDIRSPGLGDTAMYLCATSRQGQGAGQPQHFGDGTRLSIL.